A single sample gave rise to the 30 T cell receptor beta chains below, sequenced in a study of cytomegalovirus exposure and HLA in healthy donors. 13 Jbeta primers and 60 Vbeta primers were used for the PCR. Produced via immunoSEQ multiplex PCR; TCRdb's table is partial and in-frame only. The sample includes some 150,000 clones, approximately 69% of them seen just once. Sequencing was done on a sample of PBMCs. These receptors all come from a man in his thirties or forties in good health and CMV-seronegative.

Concerning this clone itself: Germline and junction disagree at one end, which may indicate a read error. The V gene is TRBV5-1, the J gene TRBJ1-2; 12 positions agree with TRBD1. The CDR3 length is 15 residues. Per germline, CDR1 SGHRS and CDR2 YFSETQ. CDR3: CASSLEGQGARGYPF. In nucleotides, the CDR3 is TGCGCCAGCAGCTTGGAGGGACAGGGGGCGCGTGGCTACCCCTTC.

This chain uses TRBV5-6 with TRBJ2-7, with 7 bases lining up with TRBD2. Germline V gene data show CDR1 as SGHDT and CDR2 as YYEEEE. V lost 7 bases and J lost 5; bases outside the gene matches: 9. The CDR3 is 13 amino acids. CDR3 in DNA: TGTGCCAGCTTCGGTCAGGGAGGGCACGAGCAGTACTTC. Its translation: CASFGQGGHEQYF. The full variable domain, in which reference TRBV5-6 and TRBJ2-7 provide the parts outside the CDR3, is DAGVTQSPTHLIKTRGQQVTLRCSPKSGHDTVSWYQQALGQGPQFIFQYYEEEERQRGNFPDRFSGHQFPNYSSELNVNALLLGDSALYLCASFGQGGHEQYFGPGTRLTVT.

This sequence joins TRBV14 and TRBJ2-7; TRBD2 might be the D (5 bases). This CDR3 is 16 amino acids long. V was cut by 1 base and J by 2 bases, with 15 bases left in between. The germline V gene has CDR1 SGHDN and CDR2 FVKESK. In nucleotides, the CDR3 is TGTGCCAGCAGCCAAGGTAGTTCCGGGGTCCCCTACGAGCAGTACTTC. This gives the protein CASSQGSSGVPYEQYF.

The CDR3 nucleotides read TGTGCCAGCAGGCAACAGGGGGCAAACACTGAAGCTTTCTTT. Translation gives CASRQQGANTEAFF. J is TRBJ1-1 and V is TRBV6-5, with 9 bases lining up with TRBD1. The length of the CDR3 is 14 residues. From germline, CDR1 is MNHEY and CDR2 SVGAGI. The junction had 4 bases not matched to a gene; V was cut back by 6 bases and J by 2 bases.

The rearrangement links TRBV14 to TRBJ1-4; TRBD1 agrees at 7 bases. Trimming took 5 bases from V and 4 from J; bases not matched to a gene: 13. This CDR3 comprises 17 residues. Germline assignment: CDR1 SGHDN and CDR2 FVKESK. The chain's CDR3 is CASSVSLGTEINEKLFF. The CDR3 DNA reads as TGTGCCAGCAGCGTCAGTCTCGGGACAGAAATTAATGAAAAACTGTTTTTT.

This sequence joins TRBV19 and TRBJ1-5, with 10 bases identical to TRBD1. V lost 5 bases to trimming and J lost 6 bases; unmatched junction nucleotides: 10. Germline V gene data show CDR1 as LNHDA and CDR2 as SQIVND (reference sequence). This CDR3 contains 16 residues. CDR3 in amino acids: CASSPNGQGDSQPQHF. CDR3 in DNA: TGTGCCAGTAGTCCCAACGGACAGGGGGATTCTCAGCCCCAGCATTTT.

This clone has only a few counts. V gene TRBV28 combines with J gene TRBJ2-5; 11 nucleotides match TRBD1. The J call is uncertain, as TRBJ2-7 better fits the DNA end. Germline V gene lookup returns CDR1 MDHEN and CDR2 SYDVKM. The CDR3 contains 15 residues. CDR3 in amino acids: CASSLTGTGGYEQYF. Written as DNA, the CDR3 is TGTGCCAGCAGTTTAACCGGGACAGGGGGCTACGAGCAGTACTTC.

The J gene is TRBJ2-5, the V gene TRBV28; TRBD1 matches at 8 bases. The J call is uncertain, as TRBJ2-7 better fits the DNA end. Germline CDR1 reads MDHEN; CDR2 reads SYDVKM. The length of the CDR3 is 13 residues. The CDR3 is CASRSTGGYEQYF. For the CDR3, the DNA is TGTGCCAGCAGATCAACAGGGGGCTACGAGCAGTACTTC.

The chain carries TRBV19 and TRBJ2-3; maybe TRBD2 (6 bases). V gave up 7 bases and J gave up 1 base, with 15 bases separating them. The germline gives CDR1 LNHDA, CDR2 SQIVND (reference sequence). The length of the CDR3 is 15 residues. DNA of the CDR3: TGTGCCAGTACCGGGAGTAACTTTGGCACAGATACGCAGTATTTT. Translated: CASTGSNFGTDTQYF. The full variable domain, its missing parts supplied by reference TRBV19 and TRBJ2-3, is DGGITQSPKYLFRKEGQNVTLSCEQNLNHDAMYWYRQDPGQGLRLIYYSQIVNDFQKGDIAEGYSVSREKKESFPLTVTSAQKNPTAFYLCASTGSNFGTDTQYFGPGTRLTVL.

This clone appeared a few times. The gene calls are TRBV2 and TRBJ1-5; D is uncertain. The CDR3 spans 18 residues. V dropped 4 bases and J dropped 2 bases, with 21 bases sitting between them. Germline values: CDR1 SNHLY, CDR2 FYNNEI. CDR3 in DNA: TGTGCCAGCAGTGGACATGGTGTCGGGGTAGGTGGCAATCAGCCCCAGCATTTT. It specifies CASSGHGVGVGGNQPQHF.

This chain links TRBV2 with TRBJ1-2; a weak D match, TRBD1 (5 bases). Trimming cost V 2 bases and J 5 bases, with 15 bases left between them. CDR1 and CDR2 (germline): SNHLY, FYNNEI. The CDR3 sequence is 15 residues long. The CDR3 DNA reads TGTGCCAGCAGTGAATCGGGGGGGGAAGCGTATGGCTACACCTTC. Translating it yields CASSESGGEAYGYTF.

The V call is TRBV18, the J call TRBJ1-2, with D unclear. The CDR3 totals 16 residues. With 0 bases removed from V and 6 bases from J, the gap between germline ends came to 17 bases. CDR1 and CDR2 (germline): KGHSH, LQKENI. The CDR3 DNA reads TGTGCCAGCTCACCACCCACAGAGACGGGAAGGAATGGCTACACCTTC. It is translated as CASSPPTETGRNGYTF. Drawing the rest from reference TRBV18 and TRBJ1-2, the complete variable domain is NAGVMQNPRHLVRRRGQEARLRCSPMKGHSHVYWYRQLPEEGLKFMVYLQKENIIDESGMPKERFSAEFPKEGPSILRIQQVVRGDSAAYFCASSPPTETGRNGYTFGSGTRLTVV.

This clone was found a few times. The chain carries TRBV7-9 and TRBJ2-5, with D possibly TRBD1 on 5 matching bases. Trimming removed 5 bases from V and 5 bases from J, with 18 bases in between. The germline CDR1 and CDR2 sequences are SEHNR and FQNEAQ (reference sequence). The CDR3 is 15 residues long. CDR3 sequence reads: CASSPRAGAGETQYF. Written as DNA, the CDR3 is TGTGCCAGCAGCCCCCGCGCAGGAGCAGGGGAGACCCAGTACTTC.

The genes are TRBV7-9 and TRBJ1-1; 7 bases align to TRBD1. The J segment lost 6 bases and the V segment lost 3 bases, leaving 4 bases of the junction unmatched. Germline CDR1 is SEHNR and CDR2 is FQNEAQ (reference sequence). The CDR3 loop spans 13 amino acids. As DNA, the CDR3 is TGTGCCAGCAGCTTTGACCAGGGGGCTGAAGCTTTCTTT. Translation gives CASSFDQGAEAFF.

The chain combines TRBV28 with TRBJ1-3; D call uncertain. Germline V gene sequence: CDR1 MDHEN, CDR2 SYDVKM. CDR3 length: 15 amino acids. V gave up 5 bases and J gave up 0 bases, with 11 bases separating them. The CDR3 bases are TGTGCCAGCAGTCCCAGGCGAACCTCTGGAAACACCATATATTTT. Its protein product is CASSPRRTSGNTIYF.

The V and J genes are TRBV5-1 and TRBJ1-3; D might be TRBD1 (6 bases). The V end lost 0 bases, the J end lost 3 bases, and 10 bases lay between the germline ends. Germline V CDR1 and CDR2: SGHRS, YFSETQ. The CDR3 contains 15 residues. The DNA of the CDR3 is TGCGCCAGCAGCTTGGTACAGGGTGGTGGAAACACCATATATTTT. This gives the protein CASSLVQGGGNTIYF.

This sequence joins TRBV6-5 and TRBJ2-1; 10 bases agree with TRBD1. V dropped 6 bases and J dropped 7; count of bases not matched to a gene: 9. This CDR3 has 15 amino acids. The germline CDR1 and CDR2 sequences are MNHEY and SVGAGI. CDR3 sequence (DNA): TGTGCCAGCAGCCCCCGGACAGGGGGTAGTAATGAGCAGTTCTTC. Its translation: CASSPRTGGSNEQFF.

This clone was detected once. The chain has TRBV25-1 and TRBJ1-3, with TRBD1 as a possible D gene (6 bases). Germline V gene lookup returns CDR1 MGHDK and CDR2 SYGVNS. With 4 bases removed from V and 2 bases from J, the gap between germline ends came to 6 bases. The CDR3 runs to 13 residues. This CDR3 reads CASSAGAGNTIYF. The CDR3 region has the DNA TGTGCCAGCAGTGCAGGGGCTGGAAACACCATATATTTT.

V and J are TRBV6-4 and TRBJ2-3; 9 positions agree with TRBD2. Looked up from germline, CDR1 is MRHNA and CDR2 is SNTAGT. The CDR3 sequence is 16 residues long. J lost 4 bases, V lost 2 bases, and 7 bases had no gene match. The CDR3 DNA sequence: TGTGCCAGCAGTGACGGTAGCGGGGGATTCGCAGATACGCAGTATTTT. As protein: CASSDGSGGFADTQYF.

This rearrangement joins TRBV11-3 to TRBJ2-6, with D tentatively TRBD2 (5 bases). Germline CDR1 SGHNT, CDR2 YENEEA. Trimming left V 5 bases short and J 0 bases short, with 5 bases between. This CDR3 spans 14 amino acids. CDR3 in DNA: TGTGCCAGCAGCGAGGGCTCTGGGGCCAACGTCCTGACTTTC. Translating gives CASSEGSGANVLTF.

This clone came up a few times. V is TRBV27 and J is TRBJ2-7; TRBD1 matches at 12 bases. Per germline, CDR1 MNHEY and CDR2 SMNVEV (reference sequence). This CDR3 spans 15 amino acids. Trimming took 4 bases from V and 4 from J; bases not matched to a gene: 5. DNA of the CDR3: TGTGCCAGCAGTTACGGGGACAGGGGGCAGTACGAGCAGTACTTC. This gives the protein CASSYGDRGQYEQYF.

The chain is built from TRBV19 and TRBJ1-2, with a tentative D call TRBD1 (5 bases). The CDR3 is 12 residues long. Trimming left V 5 bases short and J 4 bases short, with 8 bases between. Germline V lookup: CDR1 LNHDA, CDR2 SQIVND (reference sequence). The CDR3 protein is CASSSGFYGYTF. The DNA of the CDR3 is TGTGCCAGTAGTTCAGGGTTCTATGGCTACACCTTC. The full variable domain, in which reference TRBV19 and TRBJ1-2 provide the parts outside the CDR3, is DGGITQSPKYLFRKEGQNVTLSCEQNLNHDAMYWYRQDPGQGLRLIYYSQIVNDFQKGDIAEGYSVSREKKESFPLTVTSAQKNPTAFYLCASSSGFYGYTFGSGTRLTVV.

V and J are TRBV5-4 and TRBJ2-7, with D possibly matching TRBD2 (6 bases). The V and J ends lost 2 bases and 0 bases respectively, with 12 bases between them. Germline V gene data show CDR1 as SGHNT and CDR2 as YYREEE (reference sequence). This CDR3 region has 15 residues. The CDR3 DNA is TGTGCCAGCAGCTTACCGGGACTGAGCTCCTACGAGCAGTACTTC. It specifies CASSLPGLSSYEQYF. Full variable domain (outside the CDR3, taken from reference TRBV5-4 and TRBJ2-7): ETGVTQSPTHLIKTRGQQVTLRCSSQSGHNTVSWYQQALGQGPQFIFQYYREEENGRGNFPPRFSGLQFPNYSSELNVNALELDDSALYLCASSLPGLSSYEQYFGPGTRLTVT.

The gene calls are TRBV5-4 and TRBJ2-3; 11 nucleotides match TRBD1. Germline V gene sequence: CDR1 SGHNT, CDR2 YYREEE (reference sequence). The CDR3 extends over 15 amino acids. The V gene end was trimmed by 5 bases and the J gene end by 3 bases; junction bases not matched to a gene: 5. The CDR3 spells CASRAGTGGTDTQYF. The CDR3 region has the DNA TGTGCCAGCAGGGCAGGGACAGGGGGAACAGATACGCAGTATTTT. Combining the CDR3 with reference TRBV5-4 and TRBJ2-3 gives the whole variable domain ETGVTQSPTHLIKTRGQQVTLRCSSQSGHNTVSWYQQALGQGPQFIFQYYREEENGRGNFPPRFSGLQFPNYSSELNVNALELDDSALYLCASRAGTGGTDTQYFGPGTRLTVL.

The chain has TRBV18 and TRBJ2-3; 7 bases align to TRBD1. Germline CDR1 reads KGHSH; CDR2 reads LQKENI. Germline trimming cut 6 bases from V and 4 bases from J; bases unmatched to any gene: 10. The length of the CDR3 is 15 residues. CDR3 in DNA: TGTGCCAGCTCGCCGGGACAGCAGTCGGCAGATACGCAGTATTTT. Its protein product is CASSPGQQSADTQYF.

In regard to this clone: This specimen includes other DNA sequences encoding the same CDR3. The chain combines TRBV30 with TRBJ1-2; D possibly corresponds to TRBD1 (6 bases). Trimming removed 2 bases at V and 4 bases at J, with 11 bases between. This CDR3 is 13 amino acids long. From germline, CDR1 is GTSNPN and CDR2 SVGIG (reference sequence). CDR3 DNA sequence: TGTGCCTGGAGTAGAGACAGGCCCTATGGCTACACCTTC. This codes for CAWSRDRPYGYTF.

This chain joins TRBV9 and TRBJ2-3, with D possibly TRBD1 on 6 matching bases. V gave up 0 bases and J gave up 0 bases, with 11 bases separating them. Germline V CDR1 and CDR2: SGDLS, YYNGEE. This CDR3 is built from 16 residues. The CDR3 DNA reads TGTGCCAGCAGCGTAGTGGCAGGGGTCAGCACAGATACGCAGTATTTT. Amino acid sequence: CASSVVAGVSTDTQYF.

This clone came up once. This sequence joins TRBV29-1 and TRBJ2-7; 8 bases are a match to TRBD1. In germline, CDR1 is SQVTM, CDR2 ANQGSEA. The V segment lost 4 bases and the J segment 2 bases; nucleotides outside the gene matches: 1. This CDR3 region has 12 residues. CDR3 nucleotides: TGCAGCGTTGGACAGGGGACCTACGAGCAGTACTTC. Translating gives CSVGQGTYEQYF.

This clone has only a few counts. The chain has TRBV6-5 and TRBJ2-1; D gene ambiguous. The CDR3 has 13 amino acids. Germline V CDR1 and CDR2: MNHEY, SVGAGI. V was trimmed by 7 bases and J by 7 bases, leaving 14 bases between them. The CDR3 DNA reads TGTGCCAGCAATAACCCCCTCGGGAATGAGCAGTTCTTC. Amino acid sequence: CASNNPLGNEQFF.

V is TRBV28 and J is TRBJ1-1, with D maybe TRBD1 (6 bases). The CDR3 runs 14 residues. The germline CDR1 and CDR2 sequences are MDHEN and SYDVKM. Deletions cut 1 base from V and 4 bases from J, with 10 bases between. The CDR3 loop is CASSLYGGVTEAFF. In nucleotides, the CDR3 is TGTGCCAGCAGTTTATATGGGGGCGTCACTGAAGCTTTCTTT.